The 15 T cell receptor beta chains below all came from one sample that was sequenced in a study of radiotherapy plus CTLA-4 blockade in lung cancer (dated by TCRdb to the late 2010s). The library was made by the immunoSEQ multiplex PCR assay. TCRdb provides this immuneACCESS table in a form limited to in-frame rearrangements. Some clones are lacking; in checked studies, under half of them reflect an unresolved V gene, and why the rest are absent is not known. For this sample the table gives 60,000 to 70,000 clones, of which about 83% were detected only once. Jointly, the top ten make up 3.5% to 5% of the sample. The specimen was peripheral blood, collected from a patient treated with radiotherapy plus ipilimumab. These receptors came from a human donor with non-small cell lung cancer who had a partial response to radiotherapy plus ipilimumab.

This rearrangement joins TRBV28 to TRBJ2-1; 9 bases match TRBD2. Trimming took 7 bases from V and 0 from J; bases not matched to a gene: 10. The CDR3 sequence is 17 residues long. Germline assignment: CDR1 MDHEN and CDR2 SYDVKM. CDR3 loop: CASTGGRALSSYNEQFF. The DNA of the CDR3 is TGTGCCAGCACCGGCGGGAGGGCCTTGAGCTCCTACAATGAGCAGTTCTTC.

This chain links TRBV5-1 with TRBJ1-1, with 10 positions matching TRBD1. The CDR3 contains 14 residues. Germline CDR1 reads SGHRS; CDR2 reads YFSETQ. V lost 4 bases to trimming and J lost 4 bases; unmatched junction nucleotides: 4. The chain's CDR3 is CASSATGGLTEAFF. CDR3 coding DNA: TGCGCCAGCAGCGCGACAGGGGGCCTCACTGAAGCTTTCTTT.

The CDR3 loop is CASSLTGASYEQYF. CDR3 DNA sequence: TGCGCCAGCAGCTTAACAGGGGCCTCCTACGAGCAGTACTTC. The V call is TRBV5-1, the J call TRBJ2-7, with 7 bases matching TRBD1. With 2 bases clipped from V and 0 bases from J, the junction kept 2 bases outside the gene matches. In germline, CDR1 is SGHRS, CDR2 YFSETQ. The CDR3 has 14 amino acids.

This clone has a handful of counts. J is TRBJ1-3 and V is TRBV6-1; the D is unclear. The ends were cut back, 6 bases at V and 0 bases at J, with 6 bases in the middle. Germline V gives CDR1 MNHNS, CDR2 SASEGT. The CDR3 is made up of 13 amino acids. The CDR3 DNA reads TGTGCCAGCAGGAGATACTCTGGAAACACCATATATTTT. Protein sequence: CASRRYSGNTIYF.

The chain carries TRBV5-1 and TRBJ2-3, with 8 positions matching TRBD1. Germline CDR1 reads SGHRS; CDR2 reads YFSETQ. CDR3 size: 15 residues. After removal of 5 bases from V and 5 bases from J, the junction contained 10 bases not matched to a gene. CDR3 protein: CASSPGQGEGDTQYF. The DNA for the CDR3 is TGCGCCAGCAGTCCTGGACAGGGTGAGGGAGATACGCAGTATTTT.

The chain has TRBV5-1 and TRBJ1-3; D uncertain. CDR3 length: 12 residues. Between the trimmed V and J ends, which lost 1 base and 4 bases, there was a span of 3 bases. CDR1 is SGHRS, CDR2 YFSETQ, per germline. The CDR3 coding sequence is TGCGCCAGCAGCTTGTCGGGAAACACCATATATTTT. It yields the protein CASSLSGNTIYF.

As regards this clone: Within the sample, other DNA sequences also encode this same CDR3. The rearrangement links TRBV7-2 to TRBJ2-4, with D tentatively TRBD2 (5 bases). The V gene's germline CDR1 is SGHTA and CDR2 FQGNSA. This CDR3 is built from 14 residues. V dropped 1 base and J dropped 5 bases, with 9 bases sitting between them. The CDR3 here is CASSLDTGENIQYF. The CDR3 nucleotides read TGTGCCAGCAGCTTAGATACCGGGGAAAACATTCAGTACTTC.

On this clone: Other DNA sequences from this sample encode an identical CDR3 as well. The chain joins TRBV27 to TRBJ1-2, with 10 bases fitting TRBD1. The V gene's germline CDR1 is MNHEY and CDR2 SMNVEV (reference sequence). The CDR3 length is 14 residues. Losses at the gene ends were 5 bases for V and 2 bases for J; bases not matched to a gene: 2. Here the CDR3 reads CASSPDRGNYGYTF. The CDR3 DNA reads as TGTGCCAGCAGTCCGGACAGGGGGAACTATGGCTACACCTTC.

This chain joins TRBV30 and TRBJ2-3, with D possibly TRBD1 on 6 matching bases. The CDR3 extends over 18 amino acids. Per germline, CDR1 GTSNPN and CDR2 SVGIG (reference sequence). Trimming took 2 bases from V and 3 from J, leaving 24 bases between them. The CDR3: CAWSRSPQQGKGTDTQYF. The CDR3 DNA sequence: TGTGCCTGGAGTCGCTCACCCCAACAGGGTAAGGGAACAGATACGCAGTATTTT.

The rearrangement uses TRBV19 and TRBJ2-5, with D tentatively TRBD2 (5 bases). The end of the DNA fits TRBJ2-7 better, so the J call may be wrong. The CDR3 contains 13 residues. Germline V gene data show CDR1 as LNHDA and CDR2 as SQIVND (reference sequence). The CDR3 sequence is CASSLGGGYEQYF. The CDR3, as DNA: TGTGCCAGTAGCCTCGGTGGAGGCTACGAGCAGTACTTC.

V gene TRBV27 combines with J gene TRBJ1-4; D may be TRBD1 (5 bases). Trimming cost V 2 bases and J 7 bases, with 11 bases left between them. There are 14 residues in the CDR3. Germline values: CDR1 MNHEY, CDR2 SMNVEV (reference sequence). CDR3 protein: CASSLLGGGEKLFF. CDR3 sequence (DNA): TGTGCCAGCAGTTTACTGGGGGGGGGTGAAAAACTGTTTTTT. The complete variable domain, with remaining parts taken from reference TRBV27 and TRBJ1-4, reads EAQVTQNPRYLITVTGKKLTVTCSQNMNHEYMSWYRQDPGLGLRQIYYSMNVEVTDKGDVPEGYKVSRKEKRNFPLILESPSPNQTSLYFCASSLLGGGEKLFFGSGTQLSVL.

This clone was detected once. The chain couples TRBV5-1 to TRBJ1-4; possible D gene TRBD1, 6 bases. V was cut by 4 bases and J by 3 bases, with 13 bases left in between. CDR1 and CDR2 from the germline V gene are SGHRS and YFSETQ. The CDR3 spans 15 residues. The CDR3 spells CASSVTGSANEKLFF. The CDR3 coding sequence is TGCGCCAGCAGCGTCACAGGGTCGGCTAATGAAAAACTGTTTTTT.

The chain carries TRBV7-6 and TRBJ1-1; D possibly corresponds to TRBD1 (5 bases). V shed 5 bases and J shed 10 bases, with 11 bases lying between them. This CDR3 has 11 residues. Germline V gene data show CDR1 as SGHVS and CDR2 as FNYEAQ. CDR3 nucleotide sequence: TGTGCCAGCAGCGACGGGGGTGGAGCTTTCTTT. Encoded protein: CASSDGGGAFF.

The CDR3: CASSVQGLETQYF. The CDR3 nucleotides are TGTGCCAGCAGTGTACAGGGTTTGGAGACCCAGTACTTC. The gene calls are TRBV5-6 and TRBJ2-5; a possible D gene is TRBD1 (6 bases). This CDR3 has 13 amino acids. V lost 5 bases and J 5 bases, leaving 13 bases between the germline ends. Germline lookup yields CDR1 SGHDT and CDR2 YYEEEE.

Worth noting for this clone: This sample also contains other DNA sequences that code for the same CDR3. The V gene is TRBV19, the J gene TRBJ2-7, with 8 bases identical to TRBD1. The junction had 3 bases not matched to a gene; V was cut back by 3 bases and J by 2 bases. CDR1 is LNHDA and CDR2 is SQIVND in the germline V gene (reference sequence). The CDR3 consists of 14 residues. The DNA of the CDR3 is TGTGCCAGTAGTATTGGGACAGGTGCCTACGAGCAGTACTTC. It codes for CASSIGTGAYEQYF.